This TCR beta chain came from a study of CD8 T cells in Susac syndrome. Background on the study: The sequenced Susac syndrome patients included 5 or 6 who had clinically active disease and about 8 who were in remission. Treatment status at blood draw for the Susac syndrome patients was therapy-naive, corticosteroids, or intravenous immunoglobulin alone.

V was trimmed by 4 bases and J by 8 bases, leaving 14 bases between them. From germline, CDR1 is LGHDT and CDR2 YNNKEL (reference sequence). The CDR3 is 13 residues long. It was with random hexamers that roughly 0.45 to 1 ug RNA was reverse transcribed. Using its own MiXCR run on the immunoSEQ multiplex PCR reads, TCRdb lists one record per CDR3 protein. This table holds 77,000 or so distinct CDR3 sequences, 85% to 95% found once. J is TRBJ1-2 and V is TRBV3-1; no reliable D call. The sequencing sample was made of CD4+ T cells from PBMCs. The TCR originated in a human donor with Susac syndrome. In nucleotides, the CDR3 is TGTGCCAGCAGCCTCGAAGGGAGTGCCGGCTACACCTTC. As protein: CASSLEGSAGYTF.